The 27 T cell receptor beta chains in this list originate from one sample, sequenced in a study of blood T cell repertoires in COVID-19. Data came from immunoSEQ multiplex PCR; TCRdb stores just in-frame clones and leaves some out. The repertoire consists of 280,000 or so clones, with 87% occurring once and the leading ten covering over 6%. The sequenced sample was PBMCs or T cells enriched from blood (not recorded which). The receptors come from a woman between 40 and 50 years old who had recovered from COVID-19.

This rearrangement joins TRBV7-9 to TRBJ1-6; 8 bases are shared with TRBD1. With 5 bases clipped from V and 10 bases from J, the junction kept 10 bases outside the gene matches. The germline gives CDR1 SEHNR, CDR2 FQNEAQ (reference sequence). This CDR3 spans 15 amino acids. The CDR3 reads CASSPGQGGGSPLHF. The CDR3 region has the DNA TGTGCCAGCAGCCCCGGACAGGGAGGAGGGTCACCCCTCCACTTT.

The rearrangement uses TRBV24-1 and TRBJ2-5, with TRBD2 identical over 9 bases. The germline V gene encodes CDR1 KGHDR and CDR2 SFDVKD. V lost 2 bases, J lost 2 bases, and 8 bases stayed unmatched. CDR3 length: 17 residues. The CDR3 region is CATSDSNLAGIQETQYF. CDR3 DNA: TGTGCCACCAGTGATTCTAATCTAGCGGGGATTCAAGAGACCCAGTACTTC.

This chain uses TRBV2 with TRBJ1-4; no definite D call. This CDR3 comprises 14 residues. Germline CDR1 SNHLY, CDR2 FYNNEI. V lost 5 bases to trimming and J lost 7 bases, with 14 bases between them. The CDR3 is CASSRGLGGEKLFF. The CDR3 bases are TGTGCCAGCAGTAGAGGGCTGGGTGGTGAAAAACTGTTTTTT.

This chain joins TRBV2 and TRBJ2-5; D gene uncertain. Between the trimmed V and J ends, which lost 2 bases and 2 bases, there was a span of 9 bases. This CDR3 is built from 14 residues. Germline V gene lookup returns CDR1 SNHLY and CDR2 FYNNEI. The CDR3 DNA reads TGTGCCAGCAGTGAACGATCAACACAAGAGACCCAGTACTTC. Amino acids: CASSERSTQETQYF.

This chain uses TRBV6-6 with TRBJ2-2; 7 bases fit TRBD2. Trimming removed 4 bases from V and 1 base from J; junction bases left unmatched: 3. The germline CDR1 and CDR2 sequences are MNHNY and SVGAGI (reference sequence). The CDR3 extends over 15 amino acids. The CDR3 DNA reads as TGTGCCAGCAGTTGGGCTAGCGGGAACACCGGGGAGCTGTTTTTT. Its translation: CASSWASGNTGELFF.

J is TRBJ1-3 and V is TRBV7-9, with TRBD1 matching over 8 bases. The trim removed 1 base at V and 8 bases at J, leaving 7 bases unmatched. From germline, CDR1 is SEHNR and CDR2 FQNEAQ (reference sequence). The CDR3 sequence is 15 residues long. The CDR3 is CASSLGRDRMDTIYF. Written as DNA, the CDR3 is TGTGCCAGCAGCTTAGGCCGGGACAGGATGGACACCATATATTTT.

The chain joins TRBV25-1 to TRBJ2-3, with 7 bases that match TRBD1. The germline CDR1 and CDR2 sequences are MGHDK and SYGVNS. V gave up 2 bases and J gave up 4 bases; unmatched junction bases: 3. The CDR3 runs 14 residues. CDR3 protein: CASSEPQGADTQYF. The CDR3 DNA reads as TGTGCCAGCAGTGAACCCCAGGGGGCAGATACGCAGTATTTT.

This chain connects TRBV30 to TRBJ2-6; 7 bases are a match to TRBD1. V lost 2 bases, J lost 4 bases, and 5 bases stayed unmatched. The CDR3 contains 15 residues. Germline V CDR1 and CDR2: GTSNPN, SVGIG (reference sequence). The DNA of the CDR3 is TGTGCCTGGAGTCTAACAGGGGCGGGGGCCAACGTCCTGACTTTC. Amino acid sequence: CAWSLTGAGANVLTF.

The V call is TRBV20-1, the J call TRBJ2-1; TRBD2 matches at 11 bases. Trimming took 6 bases from V and 13 from J; bases not matched to a gene: 14. This CDR3 region has 14 residues. The germline gives CDR1 DFQATT, CDR2 SNEGSKA (reference sequence). CDR3 in amino acids: CSASSGRASRSQFF. CDR3 nucleotide sequence: TGCAGTGCGAGTAGCGGGAGGGCCTCACGAAGCCAGTTCTTC.

The chain uses TRBV19 and TRBJ1-4, with TRBD1 as a possible D gene (6 bases). V lost 4 bases, J lost 6 bases, and 21 bases lay in between. The CDR3 covers 17 residues. In germline, CDR1 is LNHDA, CDR2 SQIVND (reference sequence). In nucleotides, the CDR3 is TGTGCCAGTAGTACCTACCTCTTACAGGGCCTAGATGAAAAACTGTTTTTT. Protein product: CASSTYLLQGLDEKLFF.

The genes are TRBV27 and TRBJ2-3; 9 bases agree with TRBD2. Per the germline V gene, CDR1 is MNHEY and CDR2 is SMNVEV (reference sequence). The junction had 13 bases not matched to a gene; V was cut back by 5 bases and J by 4 bases. This CDR3 is built from 17 residues. CDR3 in DNA: TGTGCCAGCAGTCACGGGACTGTAGCGGGAGCGCCAGATACGCAGTATTTT. Protein sequence: CASSHGTVAGAPDTQYF.

V usage is TRBV29-1 and J usage is TRBJ2-4, with TRBD1 matching over 7 bases. Germline lookup yields CDR1 SQVTM and CDR2 ANQGSEA. V gave up 7 bases and J gave up 6 bases; unmatched junction bases: 9. The CDR3 extends over 13 amino acids. The CDR3 nucleotides read TGCAGCGCCTCGACAGGGAGAGGAAACATTCAGTACTTC. Amino acid sequence: CSASTGRGNIQYF.

Notes on this clone: In the same sample, other DNA sequences code for this CDR3. The chain recombines TRBV19 with TRBJ2-1, with 9 bases matching TRBD2. CDR3 length: 16 amino acids. The ends lost 5 bases at V and 0 bases at J; junction bases unmatched: 5. Per germline, CDR1 LNHDA and CDR2 SQIVND (reference sequence). CDR3 coding DNA: TGTGCCAGTAGTTTGACTAGCGGTAGCTCCTACAATGAGCAGTTCTTC. Translated, it gives CASSLTSGSSYNEQFF.

This chain connects TRBV6-1 to TRBJ2-1; weak D call: TRBD2 (5 bases). V was trimmed by 2 bases and J by 6 bases, leaving 11 bases between them. This CDR3 contains 14 residues. Germline assignment: CDR1 MNHNS and CDR2 SASEGT. CDR3 protein: CASSELVGSNEQFF. In nucleotides, the CDR3 is TGTGCCAGCAGTGAACTAGTGGGGAGCAATGAGCAGTTCTTC.

The table lists this clone with a few counts. V is TRBV27 and J is TRBJ2-7, with 9 bases identical to TRBD1. The CDR3 runs to 17 residues. J lost 2 bases, V lost 4 bases, and 12 bases had no gene match. Germline values: CDR1 MNHEY, CDR2 SMNVEV (reference sequence). The CDR3 sequence is CASSSQSGTGTPYEQYF. CDR3 in DNA: TGTGCCAGCAGTTCCCAGTCGGGGACAGGGACCCCCTACGAGCAGTACTTC.

The chain recombines TRBV28 with TRBJ1-2; possibly TRBD1 for D (5 bases). With 5 bases removed from V and 4 bases from J, the gap between germline ends came to 14 bases. The CDR3 contains 14 residues. Germline CDR1 is MDHEN and CDR2 is SYDVKM. The CDR3 is CASSQTAGTYGYTF. The CDR3 nucleotides are TGTGCCAGCAGTCAAACGGCGGGGACCTATGGCTACACCTTC.

The rearrangement uses TRBV7-9 and TRBJ2-5; TRBD1 might be the D (5 bases). There are 14 residues in the CDR3. Per germline, CDR1 SEHNR and CDR2 FQNEAQ (reference sequence). Trimming cost V 4 bases and J 5 bases, with 14 bases left between them. For the CDR3, the DNA is TGTGCCAGCAGCTCGGTTGACAGTGGGGAGACCCAGTACTTC. Translated, it gives CASSSVDSGETQYF.

The gene calls are TRBV25-1 and TRBJ1-4; 12 nucleotides align to TRBD1. The ends lost 3 bases at V and 7 bases at J; junction bases unmatched: 12. The germline V gene has CDR1 MGHDK and CDR2 SYGVNS. This CDR3 has 18 residues. CDR3 bases: TGTGCCAGCAGTGAGATCACCGGGACAGGGGGCTTTGGTGAAAAACTGTTTTTT. Translated: CASSEITGTGGFGEKLFF.

This clone was seen once. The J gene is TRBJ2-7, the V gene TRBV7-8; 10 bases align to TRBD2. The ends lost 1 base at V and 2 bases at J; junction bases unmatched: 2. The germline CDR1 and CDR2 sequences are SGHVS and FQNEAQ. The CDR3 covers 15 residues. CDR3 in DNA: TGTGCCAGCAGCTTAGAAGCGGGGGGGGCCTACGAGCAGTACTTC. Translating it yields CASSLEAGGAYEQYF.

The chain combines TRBV14 with TRBJ2-1; 11 nucleotides align to TRBD2. This CDR3 is 19 amino acids long. The germline V gene encodes CDR1 SGHDN and CDR2 FVKESK. The ends lost 0 bases at V and 5 bases at J; junction bases unmatched: 12. The CDR3, as DNA: TGTGCCAGCAGCCAAGAGTGGCTAGCGGGAGGTTCGATCGACAATGAGCAGTTCTTC. Protein sequence: CASSQEWLAGGSIDNEQFF.

The V gene is TRBV27, the J gene TRBJ1-2; the D gene is possibly TRBD1 (5 bases). The V gene's germline CDR1 is MNHEY and CDR2 SMNVEV (reference sequence). This CDR3 region has 14 residues. V lost 5 bases to trimming and J lost 6 bases, with 16 bases between them. The CDR3 DNA reads TGTGCCAGCAGTCCCCACGGCAGGGTTGATGGCTACACCTTC. It specifies CASSPHGRVDGYTF.

This clone has just one count. This chain links TRBV27 with TRBJ1-1, with D uncertain. CDR3 size: 13 residues. V was pared by 5 bases and J by 7 bases, with 14 bases between. Looked up from germline, CDR1 is MNHEY and CDR2 is SMNVEV (reference sequence). CDR3 sequence: CASSPLLYGEAFF. The CDR3 DNA sequence: TGTGCCAGCAGTCCTCTCCTGTACGGTGAAGCTTTCTTT.

The rearrangement joins TRBV19 to TRBJ2-7, with TRBD1 identical over 12 bases. This CDR3 contains 14 residues. Germline CDR1 is LNHDA and CDR2 is SQIVND (reference sequence). V shed 8 bases and J 7 bases; nucleotides not matched to a gene: 9. The CDR3 here is CASEGTGGLGEQYF. CDR3 sequence (DNA): TGTGCCAGTGAAGGGACAGGGGGCCTCGGGGAGCAGTACTTC.

The rearrangement links TRBV12-1 to TRBJ2-1; the table's D call, TRBD2, has no DNA check behind it. TRBV12-1 is labeled a pseudogene. The CDR3 consists of 18 residues. The CDR3 is CASSFGNQREGRHNEQFF. DNA of the CDR3: TGTGCCAGCAGCTTTGGTAACCAGCGGGAGGGCCGACACAATGAGCAGTTCTTC.

The gene calls are TRBV7-9 and TRBJ2-2; TRBD2 agrees at 9 bases. The junction had 6 bases not matched to a gene; V was cut back by 4 bases and J by 0 bases. Per germline, CDR1 SEHNR and CDR2 FQNEAQ (reference sequence). The CDR3 covers 17 residues. The CDR3 DNA reads TGTGCCAGCAGCTATCCTAGCGGGACCTCGAACACCGGGGAGCTGTTTTTT. It codes for CASSYPSGTSNTGELFF.

The chain combines TRBV6-8 with TRBJ2-7, with TRBD2 matching 9 bases. Trimming took 2 bases from V and 5 from J; bases not matched to a gene: 19. Germline CDR1 is MNHGY and CDR2 is SAAAGT. This CDR3 has 19 amino acids. The CDR3 bases are TGTGCCAGCAGTTACCCGTGGGGGTCGCAGCGGGAGGTTAACAACGAGCAGTACTTC. Protein sequence: CASSYPWGSQREVNNEQYF.

The genes are TRBV6-1 and TRBJ2-7, with D hard to call. Germline values: CDR1 MNHNS, CDR2 SASEGT. CDR3 length equals 15 residues. The V end lost 2 bases, the J end lost 0 bases, and 11 bases lay between the germline ends. The CDR3 bases are TGTGCCAGCAGTGAATACTACAACCCCTCCTACGAGCAGTACTTC. Translation gives CASSEYYNPSYEQYF.